Reported below is one TCR beta chain. The data belong to a study of T cells after yellow fever vaccination. Universal primer sites and UMIs were introduced during 5'RACE template-switching synthesis of TCR cDNA. TCRdb re-called the 5' RACE reads through MiXCR, storing one row per CDR3 protein. Of roughly 500,000 distinct CDR3 sequences listed, 15% to 20% are singletons. The V end was cut by 1 base, the J end by 5 bases, with 21 bases between. Germline CDR1 is LNHNV and CDR2 is YYDKDF (reference sequence). The CDR3 covers 18 residues. The TCR originated in a man younger than 40 who received the YFV17D yellow fever vaccine. Sequenced here: PBMCs, sampled 15 days after the yellow fever booster vaccination. J is TRBJ2-1 and V is TRBV15; possibly TRBD2 for D (6 bases). The CDR3 sequence is CATSRVAVTHGGNNEQFF. CDR3 nucleotides: TGTGCCACCAGCAGAGTAGCGGTTACCCATGGGGGGAACAATGAGCAGTTCTTC.